Shown below are 17 T cell receptor beta chains from a single sample sequenced in a study of shared clonotypes between healthy human individuals. As defined, naive CD8 cells were CD45RO-negative and positively selected for CCR7, with terminally differentiated effector memory CD45RA+ cells excluded. Assay: immunoSEQ multiplex PCR; the TCRdb copy retains only in-frame clones and omits some. The repertoire has roughly 770,000 clones, 96% of them found once; the top ten carry roughly 0.23%. The sequenced material came from naive CD8+ T cells sorted from blood. Every receptor here comes from a man in his thirties or forties in good health.

DNA for the CDR3: TGTGCCAGCAGCTTCAAGGAGAACACCGGGGAGCTGTTTTTT. Its protein is CASSFKENTGELFF. The chain uses TRBV7-9 and TRBJ2-2; D uncertain. CDR3 length: 14 amino acids. V lost 3 bases and J lost 1, with 6 bases in between. Germline values: CDR1 SEHNR, CDR2 FQNEAQ (reference sequence).

V and J are TRBV29-1 and TRBJ2-2; 10 nucleotides line up with TRBD1. The ends lost 6 bases at V and 1 base at J; junction bases unmatched: 8. Per the germline V gene, CDR1 is SQVTM and CDR2 is ANQGSEA. CDR3 length: 16 amino acids. CDR3 residues: CSVAVGQGGNTGELFF. CDR3 in DNA: TGCAGCGTGGCGGTAGGACAGGGGGGGAACACCGGGGAGCTGTTTTTT.

The chain's CDR3 is CASGVLSGNWGEKLFF. CDR3 sequence (DNA): TGTGCTAGTGGTGTTTTGTCTGGGAATTGGGGTGAAAAACTGTTTTTT. The rearrangement uses TRBV12-5 and TRBJ1-4; D unresolved. The CDR3 runs 16 residues. V was clipped by 5 bases and J by 7 bases, with 20 bases between them. Germline CDR1 and CDR2: LGHNT and FRNRAP.

The chain has TRBV9 and TRBJ2-1, with 12 bases that match TRBD2. The CDR3 length is 16 residues. CDR1 is SGDLS and CDR2 is YYNGEE in the germline V gene. V shed 1 base, J shed 3 bases, and the junction held 2 bases outside the gene matches. CDR3: CASSVRTSGDYNEQFF. The CDR3 DNA reads TGTGCCAGCAGCGTACGGACTAGCGGGGACTACAATGAGCAGTTCTTC. The whole variable domain, remainder taken from reference TRBV9 and TRBJ2-1, is DSGVTQTPKHLITATGQRVTLRCSPRSGDLSVYWYQQSLDQGLQFLIQYYNGEERAKGNILERFSAQQFPDLHSELNLSSLELGDSALYFCASSVRTSGDYNEQFFGPGTRLTVL.

The J gene is TRBJ2-7, the V gene TRBV4-1; D not resolved. CDR3 length equals 14 residues. The germline V gene has CDR1 MGHRA and CDR2 YSYEKL. Trimming left V 0 bases short and J 5 bases short, with 11 bases between. The CDR3: CASSQELGSDEQYF. For the CDR3, the DNA is TGCGCCAGCAGCCAAGAACTGGGGTCAGACGAGCAGTACTTC.

V is TRBV2 and J is TRBJ2-7, with 7 nucleotides matching TRBD2. The CDR3 length is 16 residues. Germline CDR1 is SNHLY and CDR2 is FYNNEI. Germline trimming cut 2 bases from V and 3 bases from J; bases unmatched to any gene: 10. DNA for the CDR3: TGTGCCAGCAGTGAAACTAGCGTCGAGACGGACTACGAGCAGTACTTC. As protein: CASSETSVETDYEQYF.

The J gene is TRBJ2-7, the V gene TRBV5-1; D not certain. CDR1 SGHRS and CDR2 YFSETQ come from the germline V gene. Trimming stripped 0 bases from V and 6 bases from J, with 10 bases between. This CDR3 region has 13 residues. CDR3 bases: TGCGCCAGCAGCTTGGCAGCCGGTCGCGAGCAGTACTTC. This sequence encodes CASSLAAGREQYF.

With respect to this clone: The identical CDR3 is also encoded by other nucleotide sequences in the sample. The chain couples TRBV7-9 to TRBJ2-7; TRBD1 agrees at 7 bases. The CDR3 covers 13 residues. Germline V gene lookup returns CDR1 SEHNR and CDR2 FQNEAQ (reference sequence). J was trimmed by 3 bases and V by 5 bases; bases with no gene match: 4. CDR3 coding DNA: TGTGCCAGCAGCCCACGACAGGGCTACGAGCAGTACTTC. Encoded protein: CASSPRQGYEQYF.

This clone showed up just once. V gene TRBV7-8 combines with J gene TRBJ1-4; D unresolved. The CDR3 spans 15 residues. Trimming shortened V by 0 bases and J by 4 bases, and 9 bases separated the two germline ends. Germline assignment: CDR1 SGHVS and CDR2 FQNEAQ. In nucleotides, the CDR3 is TGTGCCAGCAGCTTAGCTCTGGGGATTAATGAAAAACTGTTTTTT. The encoded protein is CASSLALGINEKLFF.

The gene calls are TRBV2 and TRBJ1-4; TRBD1 might be the D (6 bases). The V gene lost 10 bases and the J gene lost 8 bases, with 20 bases spanning the gap. The CDR3 has 14 amino acids. Germline-derived CDR1 and CDR2 are SNHLY and FYNNEI. The CDR3 region is CATQEDSQWEKLFF. The CDR3 DNA reads as TGTGCCACCCAGGAGGACAGTCAATGGGAAAAACTGTTTTTT.

In regard to this clone: This sample also contains other DNA sequences that code for the same CDR3. The V and J genes are TRBV4-1 and TRBJ2-7, with TRBD1 identical over 7 bases. Losses at the gene ends were 3 bases for V and 3 bases for J; bases not matched to a gene: 5. The length of the CDR3 is 14 residues. Germline values: CDR1 MGHRA, CDR2 YSYEKL. Written as DNA, the CDR3 is TGCGCCAGCAGCCACCCCGGGACAGACTACGAGCAGTACTTC. Protein sequence: CASSHPGTDYEQYF.

The V and J genes are TRBV5-4 and TRBJ2-1; possible D gene TRBD2, 6 bases. The CDR3 is 13 residues long. V lost 3 bases to trimming and J lost 4 bases, with 8 bases between them. The V gene's germline CDR1 is SGHNT and CDR2 YYREEE (reference sequence). The CDR3 sequence is CASSWGLYNEQFF. The CDR3 bases are TGTGCCAGCAGCTGGGGACTTTACAATGAGCAGTTCTTC.

The CDR3 DNA is TGTGCCAGCAGTGAAACCGGGACAGGGTGGACCGGGGAGCTGTTTTTT. Translation: CASSETGTGWTGELFF. This rearrangement joins TRBV25-1 to TRBJ2-2; 9 nucleotides line up with TRBD1. The CDR3 sequence is 16 residues long. Germline V gene lookup returns CDR1 MGHDK and CDR2 SYGVNS. After removal of 2 bases from V and 5 bases from J, the junction contained 6 bases not matched to a gene.

This chain links TRBV9 with TRBJ2-5; possibly TRBD1 for D (5 bases). Germline loops: CDR1 SGDLS, CDR2 YYNGEE. The CDR3 runs 15 residues. V was shortened by 4 bases and J by 2 bases, with 15 bases between the two germline ends. The CDR3 coding sequence is TGTGCCAGCAGCTACGATGGGGCTACGCAAGAGACCCAGTACTTC. This encodes CASSYDGATQETQYF.

The V call is TRBV11-2, the J call TRBJ1-5; D is uncertain. V was pared by 0 bases and J by 8 bases, with 11 bases between. The CDR3 is 14 residues long. Germline V gives CDR1 SGHAT, CDR2 FQNNGV. In DNA form, the CDR3 reads TGTGCCAGCAGCTTAGAAGGAACTATCGAGCCCCAGCATTTT. Translation gives CASSLEGTIEPQHF.

This chain connects TRBV29-1 to TRBJ2-7; 7 nucleotides align to TRBD2. The germline V gene has CDR1 SQVTM and CDR2 ANQGSEA. The CDR3 extends over 13 amino acids. V lost 5 bases, J lost 7 bases, and 11 bases stayed unmatched. CDR3 sequence: CSVRGRETGEQYF. The DNA of the CDR3 is TGCAGCGTTCGTGGGCGGGAGACTGGGGAGCAGTACTTC.

This chain uses TRBV5-1 with TRBJ2-3; D could derive from TRBD1 or TRBD2 (6 bases each). Between the trimmed V and J ends, which lost 0 bases and 2 bases, there was a span of 10 bases. The CDR3 is 15 residues long. Germline assignment: CDR1 SGHRS and CDR2 YFSETQ. The CDR3 DNA follows: TGCGCCAGCAGCTTGGAGGGGGGTCACACAGATACGCAGTATTTT. Amino acid sequence: CASSLEGGHTDTQYF.